This paragraph covers one T cell receptor beta chain sequence. Its antigen is currently unknown. From germline, CDR1 is SGHTA and CDR2 FQGNSA. The CDR3 spans 12 residues. V lost 4 bases, J lost 8 bases, and 4 bases stayed unmatched. These data come from a study of Ad26.COV2.S vaccination and SARS-CoV-2 variants. Study outcomes and limitations: Those who received the vaccine showed greater spike-specific TCR breadth than those given placebo. Placebo and vaccine recipients had non-spike TCR breadth that was similar.

The table came from immunoSEQ multiplex PCR; TCRdb's copy has only in-frame clones and leaves some out. The table lists about 350,000 clones, 65% to 90% of them singletons. Treatment given: 15 to 20 received Ad26.COV2.S at low or high dose, single or two shots; 5 received placebo; per-sample allocation not given. On day 63 after the first injection, vaccine and placebo recipients gave samples. Immunization relied on an Ad26 vector, which expressed Wuhan-strain SARS-CoV-2 spike. This material consisted of peripheral blood, taken in a trial of Ad26.COV2.S vaccine versus placebo. The chain combines TRBV7-2 with TRBJ1-2; TRBD1 agrees at 7 bases. This TCR derives from a person aged 18 to 59 who received the Ad26.COV2.S COVID-19 vaccine or a placebo. The CDR3 region is CASSSDRVGYTF. In nucleotides, the CDR3 is TGTGCCAGCAGCTCCGACAGGGTCGGCTACACCTTC.